The subject of this entry is one TCR beta chain. There is no known antigen for this receptor. The sample holds no much larger clone one base away, and base qualities are not on file. The CDR3 runs 16 residues from the cysteine to the phenylalanine. The CDR3 DNA has 48 bases and is translated from base 1. This specimen's treatment or condition label, interpreted: over 15 received Ad26.COV2.S at low or high dose, single or two shots; 5 received placebo; per-sample allocation not given. For vaccine and placebo recipients, the sequenced repertoires came from samples collected on day 63 after the first injection. Cohort 1b enrolled 20 to 30 adults aged 18-55 years at a single site in Boston, USA, between 29 July and 7 August 2020. Ad26.COV2.S was a replication-incompetent adenovirus type 26 vector expressing a prefusion-stabilized SARS-CoV-2 spike protein from the original Wuhan strain. The immunoSEQ Assay was the method used to sequence TCRbeta CDR3 regions. After extraction, genomic DNA underwent amplification by bias-controlled multiplex PCR, followed by high-throughput sequencing. The study's own analysis went as follows. To quantify the absolute abundance of every unique TCRbeta CDR3 region, sequences were collapsed and filtered. T cell fraction was estimated by normalizing TCRbeta template counts to usable DNA, with usable DNA measured through amplification of reference genes found in all nucleated cells. Repertoire TCRs were annotated as SARS-CoV-2-specific by exact matching of V gene, CDR3 amino acid sequence and J gene to a known reactive TCR set. The reference SARS-CoV-2 TCR set was derived from MIRA and filtered for enrichment in COVID-19-positive ImmuneCODE repertoires, a step that removed public or cross-reactive TCRs. Using the MIRA antigens, annotated TCRs were further analysed by specific ORF or by position within an ORF. Breadth was defined as the number of annotated unique rearrangements divided by the total number of unique productive rearrangements, and depth was defined as the summed frequency of the annotated unique rearrangements. Two-sided Wilcoxon rank-sum tests were used to compare TCR breadth between groups. In TCRdb, the immuneACCESS table is reduced to in-frame sequences with V and J assigned. These tables do not hold every clone; where another copy was compared, an unresolved V gene accounts for under half, and the others remain unexplained. The DNA gave D and trimming, while V, J and clone size come from that table. The sample table shows around 310,000 clones, and 75% to 90% are seen once. Roughly 6% of the sample comes from the top ten.

This sample is drawn from a study of Ad26.COV2.S vaccination and SARS-CoV-2 variants (dated by TCRdb to the early 2020s). About the investigation overall: Donors in the vaccine arm were drawn from COV1001, a multicentre, randomized, double-blind, placebo-controlled phase I-IIa trial testing Ad26.COV2.S in healthy adults. Blinding of investigators to trial group allocation was maintained during experiments and outcome assessment. Ad26.COV2.S was administered intramuscularly at a dose of 5x10^10 or 1x10^11 viral particles, either as one shot or as two shots given 56 days apart. The specificity and breadth of SARS-CoV-2-reactive T cell receptors after Ad26.COV2.S vaccination were assessed by TCRbeta repertoire sequencing. Participants in the trial were split at random into five groups of five each, receiving low-dose or high-dose Ad26.COV2.S once or twice, or else placebo on both occasions. A total of around 32 samples were included in the TCR-sequenced set, comprising 19 Ad26.COV2.S vaccine recipients, 5 placebo recipients and 8 SARS-CoV-2 convalescent individuals. Paper-wide results and their limitations: The study was not powered for comparison of responses between vaccine doses or regimens. The authors noted that the TCR breadth and depth analyses may have underestimated total T cell responses. Higher spike-specific TCR breadth was observed in Ad26.COV2.S recipients than in placebo recipients (P = 0.0014). Substantial breadth of spike-specific CD8+ and CD4+ T cell responses was reported after vaccination. Vaccine and placebo recipients had comparable non-spike TCR breadth, which fits with the vaccine containing only spike.

This TCR was recovered from a person between 18 and 59 years old who received the Ad26.COV2.S COVID-19 vaccine or a placebo. Material: peripheral blood, obtained in a trial of Ad26.COV2.S vaccine versus placebo. Recombination joined TRBV21-1 with TRBJ2-1; the table's D call, TRBD2, was not checked against the DNA. TRBV21-1 is tagged as a pseudogene. The nucleotide sequence reads TGTGCCAGCAGGGCGGGGGCCCTACACTCCTACAATGAGCAGTTCTTC. It is translated as CASRAGALHSYNEQFF.